This T cell receptor beta chain derives from a study of T cell responses to AZD1222 COVID-19 vaccine. Notes on the study in general: Reportedly, nearly half the spike-specific TCRs target unmutated variant regions. Clonal diversity may have been underestimated in mostly white British donors. Receipt of two AZD1222 doses was followed by a rise in Spike-specific TCR breadth and depth. The number of AZD1222 recipients seropositive at baseline was only 5 to 7.

This clone has a handful of counts. Its antigen is not known. Measured with immunoSEQ multiplex PCR; TCRdb has only the in-frame clones, and not every one. Among some 81,000 clones listed, approximately 85% were seen once. Trimming shortened V by 0 bases and J by 8 bases, and 8 bases separated the two germline ends. Germline-derived CDR1 and CDR2 are SGHTA and FQGTGA. This CDR3 has 14 amino acids. This chain links TRBV7-3 with TRBJ1-6; unclear D gene. This sample comprised peripheral blood, obtained 28 days after the second AZD1222 dose. The origin of this receptor is an adult who received the AZD1222 COVID-19 vaccine. CDR3 residues: CASSLTRADSPLHF. In DNA, the CDR3 is TGTGCCAGCAGCTTAACGAGGGCCGATTCACCCCTCCACTTT. Using reference TRBV7-3 and TRBJ1-6 for the parts outside the CDR3, the full variable domain is GAGVSQTPSNKVTEKGKYVELRCDPISGHTALYWYRQSLGQGPEFLIYFQGTGAADDSGLPNDRFFAVRPEGSVSTLKIQRTERGDSAVYLCASSLTRADSPLHFGNGTRLTVT.